Following are 3 T cell receptor beta chains from one sample sequenced in a study of blood T cell repertoires in COVID-19 (dated by TCRdb to 2019 to 2021). The library was made by the immunoSEQ multiplex PCR assay. TCRdb mirrors the immuneACCESS table, restricted to in-frame sequences. Some clones are absent from its copies; in checked studies, under half trace to an unresolved V gene, and the reason for the others is unknown. The sample contains over 100,000 clones, around 86% of them found a single time. 4.5% of the sample goes to the ten largest clones. Sequencing input: peripheral blood. The source of these receptors is a man in his forties with acute or convalescent COVID-19.

J is TRBJ1-1 and V is TRBV18; a weak D match, TRBD1 (5 bases). V was clipped by 2 bases and J by 1 base, with 8 bases between them. CDR3 length: 14 amino acids. The V gene's germline CDR1 is KGHSH and CDR2 LQKENI. The CDR3 protein is CASSPAQGNTEAFF. The CDR3 DNA reads as TGTGCCAGCTCACCAGCTCAGGGGAACACTGAAGCTTTCTTT.

The chain uses TRBV12-3 or TRBV12-4 and TRBJ1-3; D is possibly TRBD1 (6 bases). The CDR3 spans 13 residues. Between the trimmed V and J ends, which lost 5 bases and 4 bases, there was a span of 9 bases. This CDR3 reads CASSHGQGNTIYF. CDR3 DNA: TGTGCCAGCAGTCATGGACAGGGAAACACCATATATTTT.

Here the CDR3 DNA reads TGTGCCAGCAGCGCCCGGACAGCTGTTGAAGCTTTCTTT. Translated, it gives CASSARTAVEAFF. The rearrangement links TRBV2 to TRBJ1-1; a possible D gene is TRBD1 (6 bases). Between the trimmed V and J ends, which lost 6 bases and 7 bases, there was a span of 15 bases. There are 13 residues in the CDR3. CDR1 is SNHLY, CDR2 FYNNEI, per germline.